This is a list of T cell receptor beta chains from one sample in a study of blood T cell repertoires in COVID-19. TCRdb keeps only in-frame clones here, not all; method: immunoSEQ multiplex PCR. The sample carries roughly 90,000 clones, over 85% recorded once. Input material: peripheral blood. Source of these receptors: a man aged 50 to 60 with acute or convalescent COVID-19. CDR3s include the opening cysteine and the closing phenylalanine or tryptophan. Fields, in order: J gene, D gene, V gene, clone size, CDR3 DNA, CDR3 protein. The D gene is left open where the match is weak. Clone size is not always given. Where it is, it says once, few, many or a class for expanded clones.

>TRBJ1-1|NA|TRBV2|NA
TGTGCCAGCAGTTCACCGGGACAATTTACGGCGAACACTGAAGCTTTCTTT
CASSSPGQFTANTEAFF
>TRBJ2-1|TRBD2|TRBV5-1|NA
TGCGCCAGCAGCCCCGGGACTAGCGGGCTCTACAATGAGCAGTTCTTC
CASSPGTSGLYNEQFF
>TRBJ2-2|TRBD2|TRBV5-1|NA
TGCACCAGCAGTTCCTCAGGGACTAGCGCGGCCGGGGAGCTGTTTTTT
CTSSSSGTSAAGELFF
>TRBJ2-2|NA|TRBV11-2|NA
TGTGCCACCCAGGGGCCCGCGAACACCGGGGAGCTGTTTTTT
CATQGPANTGELFF
>TRBJ2-1|NA|TRBV20-1|NA
TGCAGTGCTAGTTTCGGCGGTACTACCTACAATGAGCAGTTCTTC
CSASFGGTTYNEQFF
>TRBJ1-5|NA|TRBV28|few
TGTGCCAGCAGCCCTACCGGCCTAGGGGATCAGCCCCAGCATTTT
CASSPTGLGDQPQHF
>TRBJ1-4|NA|TRBV14|NA
TGTGCCAGCAGCCAACTTGGAGGGCTAGGAGAAAAACTGTTTTTT
CASSQLGGLGEKLFF
>TRBJ1-3|NA|TRBV7-6|NA
TGTGCCAGCAGCTTGAGGAGCTCTGGAAACACCATATATTTT
CASSLRSSGNTIYF
>TRBJ2-5|TRBD1|TRBV5-6|NA
TGTGCCAGCAGCTTGGAGGGACAGGGAATCGGCGAGACCCAGTACTTC
CASSLEGQGIGETQYF
>TRBJ1-1|NA|TRBV12-3/TRBV12-4|NA
TGTGCCAGCAGTGAGACAGGTCCAGGGGCTTTCTTT
CASSETGPGAFF
>TRBJ2-2|TRBD2|TRBV6-5|NA
TGTGCCGTTGGCGGGGGGGCCGAGGGGACCGGGGAGCTGTTTTTT
CAVGGGAEGTGELFF
>TRBJ2-5|NA|TRBV18|NA
TGTGCCAGCTCACCATTTAAAGGGGAAGAGACCCAGTACTTC
CASSPFKGEETQYF
>TRBJ2-3|NA|TRBV7-3|NA
TGTGCCAGCAGCTACACAGGGTCTACTATGGATACGCAGTATTTT
CASSYTGSTMDTQYF
>TRBJ2-1|TRBD2|TRBV6-4|once
TGTGCCAGCAGTGAGACTAGCTGGAATGAGCAGTTCTTC
CASSETSWNEQFF
>TRBJ2-3|NA|TRBV7-6|NA
TGTGCCAGCAGCCAAAGCGAGGGCAGCACAGATACGCAGTATTTT
CASSQSEGSTDTQYF
>TRBJ1-1|NA|TRBV2|NA
TGTGCCAGCAACTGGGGACTGGTGAACACTGAAGCTTTCTTT
CASNWGLVNTEAFF
>TRBJ1-1|NA|TRBV6-5|once
TGTGCCAGCAGTTCCGTTCCGGGGGGGAACACTGAAGCTTTCTTT
CASSSVPGGNTEAFF
>TRBJ1-6|NA|TRBV19|NA
TGTGCCAGTAGTATGGACAACCTTTCACCCCTCCACTTT
CASSMDNLSPLHF
>TRBJ2-1|NA|TRBV6-6|NA
TGTGCCAGCAGTTACTATGGGGAGGAGCAGTTCTTC
CASSYYGEEQFF
>TRBJ1-2|NA|TRBV5-1|NA
TGCGCCAGCAGCTTGGAATCTTACAGGACCGGCTACACCTTC
CASSLESYRTGYTF
>TRBJ2-1|TRBD1|TRBV3-1/TRBV3-2|NA
TGTGCCAGCAGCCAAGATCCCCCGGACAGGGTAGACAATGAGCAGTTCTTC
CASSQDPPDRVDNEQFF
>TRBJ1-1|NA|TRBV7-9|NA
TGTGCCAGCAGCTTAACTGCAAACACTGAAGCTTTCTTT
CASSLTANTEAFF
>TRBJ2-3|NA|TRBV19|NA
TGTGCCAGTAGTAACGACTTCACAGATACGCAGTATTTT
CASSNDFTDTQYF
>TRBJ1-2|NA|TRBV3-1/TRBV3-2|NA
TGTGCCAGCAGCCAAGATGGAACAGCTCCTAACTATGGCTACACCTTC
CASSQDGTAPNYGYTF
>TRBJ1-5|TRBD1|TRBV19|NA
TGTGCCAGTAGCATAACCGGGACAGGCAATCAGCCCCAGCATTTT
CASSITGTGNQPQHF